This T cell receptor (beta chain) was identified during a study of breast tumors, draining lymph nodes, adjacent tissues. In regard to this clonotype: What it binds is not known. One end of the junction is discordant with germline, which a read error may explain.

Breast cancer patients provided tissue from their axillary draining lymph nodes. This CDR3 has 15 residues. Germline V gene sequence: CDR1 SGHNT, CDR2 YYREEE (reference sequence). In TCRdb, the multiplex PCR reads were re-called with MiXCR into one record per CDR3 protein. Of about 200,000 distinct CDR3 sequences in the sample, 31% are singletons; the top ten hold about 4.3%. Study conclusions and caveats: Tumors had less TCR diversity than lymph nodes, more than nontumor tissue. Tumor T cell lymph node origin was a supported hypothesis, not proven. The data were judged consistent with most tumor T cells coming from lymph node and expanding in tumor. Luminal-like breast cancer showed significantly higher tumor–nontumor repertoire similarity than basal-like.

This TCR came from a female donor with breast cancer. Some clones in this sample may be carry-over from other donors' samples. The chain links TRBV5-4 to TRBJ1-2, with D possibly matching TRBD1 (5 bases). Sequenced sample: axillary lymph node tissue. The CDR3 sequence is CASSLAGAMGDGYAF. The CDR3 DNA reads TGTGCCAGCAGCTTGGCCGGGGCTATGGGGGATGGCTACGCCTTC.